Presented here are 6 T cell receptor beta chains from one specimen sequenced in a study of T cell repertoires in ileal Crohn's disease. Sequenced by immunoSEQ multiplex PCR; TCRdb stores in-frame clones only, minus some. The repertoire holds about 17,000 clones, about 75% seen once, with approximately 5% in the top ten. Input material: ileal tissue. The origin of the receptors is an adult with Crohn's disease.

This clone was recorded a few times. The chain combines TRBV5-1 with TRBJ2-3; TRBD1 matches at 10 bases. There are 17 residues in the CDR3. Germline V lookup: CDR1 SGHRS, CDR2 YFSETQ. The trim removed 6 bases at V and 2 bases at J, leaving 12 bases unmatched. CDR3 sequence reads: CASMSGRQGAITDTQYF. The CDR3 nucleotides read TGCGCCAGCATGTCGGGTAGACAGGGGGCGATCACAGATACGCAGTATTTT.

J is TRBJ2-1 and V is TRBV11-3, with 15 positions matching TRBD2. The CDR3 loop spans 17 amino acids. Trimming cost V 4 bases and J 8 bases; bases outside gene matches: 9. Germline lookup yields CDR1 SGHNT and CDR2 YENEEA. CDR3: CASSSGLAGGGLDEQFF. DNA of the CDR3: TGTGCCAGCAGCTCAGGACTAGCGGGAGGGGGGTTGGATGAGCAGTTCTTC.

The chain links TRBV11-2 to TRBJ2-3, with 9 bases matching TRBD2. Germline lookup yields CDR1 SGHAT and CDR2 FQNNGV. This CDR3 has 16 amino acids. After removal of 5 bases from V and 0 bases from J, the junction contained 6 bases not matched to a gene. CDR3 DNA: TGTGCCAGCAGCCCGGGGACTAGCAGAAGCACAGATACGCAGTATTTT. It translates to CASSPGTSRSTDTQYF.

The chain recombines TRBV13 with TRBJ2-5; 9 bases align to TRBD2. The germline V gene encodes CDR1 PRHDT and CDR2 FYEKMQ (reference sequence). This CDR3 spans 17 amino acids. The trim removed 3 bases at V and 2 bases at J, leaving 10 bases unmatched. Here the CDR3 DNA reads TGTGCCAGCAGCTTGCCCCGGGTTAGCGGGGGACAAGAGACCCAGTACTTC. Translating gives CASSLPRVSGGQETQYF.

The rearrangement links TRBV6-1 to TRBJ2-7; 7 bases align to TRBD2. The CDR3 has 13 amino acids. CDR1 is MNHNS, CDR2 SASEGT, per germline. With 8 bases clipped from V and 5 bases from J, the junction kept 9 bases outside the gene matches. CDR3 sequence (DNA): TGTGCCAGCTTTCTCAGGGAGGGAAACGAGCAGTACTTC. Translating it yields CASFLREGNEQYF.

This rearrangement joins TRBV6-1 to TRBJ2-1; 7 bases agree with TRBD2. Germline CDR1 is MNHNS and CDR2 is SASEGT. This CDR3 spans 15 amino acids. The V segment lost 6 bases and the J segment 0 bases; nucleotides outside the gene matches: 5. The CDR3 nucleotides read TGTGCCAGCAGCGTCGGGGGGTCCTCCTACAATGAGCAGTTCTTC. Its translation: CASSVGGSSYNEQFF.